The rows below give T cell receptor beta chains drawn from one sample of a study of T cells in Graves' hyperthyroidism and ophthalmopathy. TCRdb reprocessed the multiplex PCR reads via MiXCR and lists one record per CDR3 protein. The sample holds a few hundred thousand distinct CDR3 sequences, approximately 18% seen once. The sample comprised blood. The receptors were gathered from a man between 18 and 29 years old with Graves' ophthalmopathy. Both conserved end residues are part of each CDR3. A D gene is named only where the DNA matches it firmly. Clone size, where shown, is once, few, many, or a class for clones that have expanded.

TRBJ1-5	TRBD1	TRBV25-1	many	CASSAGTGDYASNQPQHF	TGTGCCAGCAGTGCCGGGACAGGGGATTATGCGAGCAATCAGCCCCAGCATTTT
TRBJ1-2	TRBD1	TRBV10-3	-	CAIAPGTGVLYGYTF	TGTGCCATCGCCCCCGGGACAGGGGTGCTCTATGGCTACACCTTC
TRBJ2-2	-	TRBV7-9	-	CASSALLAGELFF	TGTGCCAGCAGCGCTCTACTGGCCGGGGAGCTGTTTTTT
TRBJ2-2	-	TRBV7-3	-	CASSLSVAGELFF	TGTGCCAGCAGCTTGTCGGTAGCCGGGGAGCTGTTTTTT
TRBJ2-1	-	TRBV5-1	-	CASSFETGYNEQFF	TGCGCCAGCAGCTTCGAAACAGGTTACAATGAGCAGTTCTTC
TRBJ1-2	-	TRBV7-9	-	CASSSGRNGGGYTF	TGTGCCAGCAGCTCGGGACGTAACGGTGGGGGCTACACCTTC
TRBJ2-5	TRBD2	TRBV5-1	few	CASSYSRGGGGETQYF	TGCGCCAGCAGCTACTCTCGCGGGGGGGGCGGAGAGACCCAGTACTTC
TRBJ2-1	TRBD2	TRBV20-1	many	CSARDGRGGYNEQFF	TGCAGTGCTAGAGATGGGCGGGGGGGCTACAATGAGCAGTTCTTC
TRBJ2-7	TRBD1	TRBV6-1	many	CASSPRPGTGSYEQYF	TGTGCCAGCAGTCCCAGGCCCGGGACAGGCTCCTACGAGCAGTACTTC
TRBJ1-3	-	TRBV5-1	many	CASSLSANSGNTIYF	TGCGCCAGCAGCTTATCAGCCAACTCTGGAAACACCATATATTTT
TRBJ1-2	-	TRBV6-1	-	CASSQPRGGSVNYGYTF	TGTGCCAGCAGCCAACCCCGGGGGGGTTCAGTTAACTATGGCTACACCTTC
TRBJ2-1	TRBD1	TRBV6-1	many	CASSDHGDSPFF	TGTGCCAGCAGTGACCACGGGGACAGTCCGTTCTTC